One and the same sample provided the 26 T cell receptor beta chains below, sequenced in a study of breast tumors, draining lymph nodes, adjacent tissues. TCRdb re-derived calls from the multiplex PCR reads in MiXCR, one entry per CDR3 protein. The top ten hold approximately 4.3% of the sample, which has 150,000 to 200,000 distinct CDR3 sequences, 31% seen once. Axillary draining lymph nodes of breast cancer patients supplied the node samples. The sample comprised axillary lymph node tissue. Receptor source: a female donor with breast cancer. Some clones in this sample may be carry-over from other donors' samples.

This clonotype was seen repeatedly, ten times or more. V usage is TRBV10-3 and J usage is TRBJ2-5; either TRBD1 or TRBD2 may fit D (5 bases each). Germline assignment: CDR1 ENHRY and CDR2 SYGVKD. V was shortened by 4 bases and J by 5 bases, with 17 bases between the two germline ends. The CDR3 totals 15 residues. The CDR3 DNA sequence: TGTGCCATCAGTGGTACAGGTCTGGGAGCGGAGACCCAGTACTTC. Its protein product is CAISGTGLGAETQYF.

This clonotype was recorded many times. The chain combines TRBV6-5 with TRBJ2-1, with 11 bases lining up with TRBD2. J gave up 4 bases and V 6 bases, and 5 bases lay outside the gene matches. The CDR3 has 15 amino acids. The V gene's germline CDR1 is MNHEY and CDR2 SVGAGI. The CDR3 sequence: CASRLSGRGYNEQFF. The CDR3, as DNA: TGTGCCAGCAGACTTAGCGGGAGGGGATACAATGAGCAGTTCTTC.

The rearrangement links TRBV19 to TRBJ1-4; perhaps TRBD1 as D (6 bases). V lost 5 bases and J 8 bases, leaving 24 bases between the germline ends. In germline, CDR1 is LNHDA, CDR2 SQIVND (reference sequence). This CDR3 is built from 17 residues. In DNA form, the CDR3 reads TGTGCCAGTAGTCCAAGGCAGGGGTGGGCTTGGGAAGAAAAACTGTTTTTT. Translating it yields CASSPRQGWAWEEKLFF.

At least ten counts were recorded for this clonotype. The chain employs TRBV28 and TRBJ1-6; TRBD1 might be the D (6 bases). This CDR3 comprises 13 residues. V shed 6 bases and J shed 19 bases, with 22 bases lying between them. Germline V lookup: CDR1 MDHEN, CDR2 SYDVKM. CDR3 protein: CASRTGVIQGVHF. CDR3 bases: TGTGCCAGCAGGACAGGTGTAATTCAGGGAGTGCACTTT. Looking up the rest from reference TRBV28 and TRBJ1-6 gives the full variable domain: DVKVTQSSRYLVKRTGEKVFLECVQDMDHENMFWYRQDPGLGLRLIYFSYDVKMKEKGDIPEGYSVSREKKERFSLILESASTNQTSMYLCASRTGVIQGVHFGNGTRLTVT.

This clonotype showed up many times. This sequence joins TRBV20-1 and TRBJ2-1; 11 nucleotides align to TRBD2. The V gene end was trimmed by 2 bases and the J gene end by 4 bases; junction bases not matched to a gene: 4. This CDR3 region has 15 residues. Germline lookup yields CDR1 DFQATT and CDR2 SNEGSKA (reference sequence). DNA for the CDR3: TGCAGTGCTAGAACTAGCGGGAGTCGGTACAATGAGCAGTTCTTC. It specifies CSARTSGSRYNEQFF.

Ten or more counts support this clonotype. The rearrangement joins TRBV5-1 to TRBJ2-3; 7 bases are a match to TRBD1. The V gene's germline CDR1 is SGHRS and CDR2 YFSETQ. J was trimmed by 6 bases and V by 3 bases; bases with no gene match: 4. This CDR3 is built from 13 residues. The CDR3 DNA sequence: TGCGCCAGCAGCTCGACAGGGTCCGATACGCAGTATTTT. Protein: CASSSTGSDTQYF.

This clonotype has at least ten counts. The chain uses TRBV4-3 and TRBJ1-3, with D uncertain. Trimming cost V 6 bases and J 7 bases, with 13 bases left between them. Germline V lookup: CDR1 LGHNA, CDR2 YSLEER. This CDR3 contains 13 residues. The CDR3 DNA reads as TGCGCCAGCAGTCCGAAGCCATTTAACACCATATATTTT. Translated: CASSPKPFNTIYF.

This clonotype was counted at least ten times. V and J are TRBV3-1 and TRBJ2-7, with TRBD2 matching 7 bases. The V gene's germline CDR1 is LGHDT and CDR2 YNNKEL (reference sequence). The junction had 6 bases not matched to a gene; V was cut back by 1 base and J by 12 bases. The CDR3 spans 12 residues. The CDR3 nucleotides are TGTGCCAGCAGCCAAGGGCGGGGGTCGATGTACTTC. Protein: CASSQGRGSMYF.

In this sample, this clonotype turned up many times. The rearrangement joins TRBV4-1 to TRBJ2-1; 11 bases match TRBD1. V trimming: 5 bases; J trimming: 0 bases; junction bases outside the gene matches: 12. Germline V gives CDR1 MGHRA, CDR2 YSYEKL. The CDR3 spans 19 residues. The CDR3 DNA sequence: TGCGCCAGCAGCAAGGAAAGGACAGGGGGCATCCACTCCTACAATGAGCAGTTCTTC. This sequence encodes CASSKERTGGIHSYNEQFF.

The V and J genes are TRBV2 and TRBJ2-7; 7 bases line up with TRBD2. Trimming removed 8 bases from V and 0 bases from J; junction bases left unmatched: 13. CDR1 SNHLY and CDR2 FYNNEI come from the germline V gene. The CDR3 totals 16 residues. This CDR3 is CASGQEVGRDSYEQYF. The CDR3 DNA reads TGTGCCAGCGGCCAAGAGGTGGGGAGGGACTCCTACGAGCAGTACTTC.

This clonotype was observed many times. The chain is built from TRBV5-1 and TRBJ2-7; 8 bases are a match to TRBD2. The trim removed 2 bases at V and 2 bases at J, leaving 12 bases unmatched. This CDR3 region has 17 residues. CDR1 and CDR2 (germline): SGHRS, YFSETQ. The CDR3 DNA sequence: TGCGCCAGCAGCTTAGCTGGCCCGTCGGGAGGGCCCTACGAGCAGTACTTC. Protein: CASSLAGPSGGPYEQYF. Full variable domain (outside the CDR3, taken from reference TRBV5-1 and TRBJ2-7): KAGVTQTPRYLIKTRGQQVTLSCSPISGHRSVSWYQQTPGQGLQFLFEYFSETQRNKGNFPGRFSGRQFSNSRSEMNVSTLELGDSALYLCASSLAGPSGGPYEQYFGPGTRLTVT.

This clonotype was counted ten times or more. The chain uses TRBV2 and TRBJ1-2, with D perhaps matching TRBD1 (5 bases). Looked up from germline, CDR1 is SNHLY and CDR2 is FYNNEI. The V gene lost 5 bases and the J gene lost 7 bases, with 11 bases spanning the gap. The CDR3 has 12 residues. CDR3 nucleotide sequence: TGTGCCAGCAGTAGGGACGTCGGTGGCTACACCTTC. Protein: CASSRDVGGYTF.

As regards this clonotype: This may come from a read error, since a much larger clone is one base off. The chain carries TRBV5-6 and TRBJ2-2; D might be TRBD1 (6 bases). Trimming pared 3 bases from V and 4 bases from J, leaving 16 bases between. Germline V gene sequence: CDR1 SGHDT, CDR2 YYEEEE. The CDR3 sequence is 16 residues long. The CDR3 DNA sequence: TGTGCCAGCAGCTCTTACAGGGAGCAGAGCACCGGGGAGCTGTTTTTT. This encodes CASSSYREQSTGELFF.

The J gene is TRBJ1-3, the V gene TRBV10-2; TRBD1 aligns across 7 bases. The CDR3 length is 15 residues. The germline V gene encodes CDR1 WSHSY and CDR2 SAAADI. Trimming at V came to 3 bases and at J to 1 base, leaving 3 bases not matched to a gene. CDR3 coding DNA: TGCGCCAGCAGTGATGACAGGGATTCTGGAAACACCATATATTTT. Translating gives CASSDDRDSGNTIYF.

The count of this clonotype is one. The chain's CDR3 is CASSLETSSGLPIYF. For the CDR3, the DNA is TGTGCCAGCAGCTTAGAGACAAGCTCTGGACTACCCATATATTTT. This chain connects TRBV7-3 to TRBJ1-3, with D unresolved. Trimming pared 2 bases from V and 11 bases from J, leaving 19 bases between. The CDR3 has 15 residues. CDR1 is SGHTA, CDR2 FQGTGA, per germline. Supplemented by reference TRBV7-3 and TRBJ1-3, the full variable domain reads GAGVSQTPSNKVTEKGKYVELRCDPISGHTALYWYRQSLGQGPEFLIYFQGTGAADDSGLPNDRFFAVRPEGSVSTLKIQRTERGDSAVYLCASSLETSSGLPIYFGEGSWLTVV.

Details on this clonotype: This may arise from a read error, as a much more abundant clone is one base away. The rearrangement joins TRBV2 to TRBJ2-1; maybe TRBD2 (5 bases). Trimming took off 11 bases at V and 5 bases at J, with 25 bases between the two ends. Germline assignment: CDR1 SNHLY and CDR2 FYNNEI. This CDR3 has 16 amino acids. CDR3 nucleotide sequence: TGTGCCGGCACCCTTCTAGCTCCCTCGGGAAACAATGAGCAGTTCTTC. This translates into CAGTLLAPSGNNEQFF.

The V gene is TRBV3-2, the J gene TRBJ2-2; TRBD1 was called by the table and not checked on the DNA. TRBV3-2 is marked as a pseudogene. The CDR3 has 19 residues. The CDR3 loop is CASSQEAHPGQGGTGELFF. DNA of the CDR3: TGTGCCAGCAGCCAAGAAGCCCATCCGGGACAGGGAGGTACCGGGGAGCTGTTTTTT.

The rearrangement links TRBV7-2 to TRBJ2-3, with D tentatively TRBD2 (6 bases). Trimming pared 5 bases from V and 11 bases from J, leaving 26 bases between. CDR3 length equals 16 residues. Looked up from germline, CDR1 is SGHTA and CDR2 is FQGNSA. DNA of the CDR3: TGTGCCAGCAGCCCACGGGTGGCGGGGCTCTACAATGAGCAGTATTTT. Translating gives CASSPRVAGLYNEQYF.

Many counts were recorded for this clonotype. The chain recombines TRBV30 with TRBJ1-2, with TRBD1 identical over 9 bases. CDR1 is GTSNPN and CDR2 is SVGIG in the germline V gene (reference sequence). V lost 2 bases and J lost 13; bases outside the gene matches: 8. The CDR3 spans 12 residues. The DNA for the CDR3 is TGTGCCTGGAGTACCGGGACAGGGATTCCCACCTTC. It specifies CAWSTGTGIPTF.

This clonotype was counted ten times or more. V is TRBV20-1 and J is TRBJ1-2, with D possibly matching TRBD1 (6 bases). CDR1 is DFQATT, CDR2 SNEGSKA, per germline (reference sequence). V was pared by 8 bases and J by 4 bases, with 17 bases between. The CDR3 sequence is 13 residues long. The CDR3 DNA sequence: TGCAGTTCTTTTACAGGGACCGGCTATGGCTACACCTTC. Its protein product is CSSFTGTGYGYTF.

This clonotype was found once. The CDR3 reads CASSSGARVGEQYF. As DNA, the CDR3 is TGTGCCAGCAGCTCAGGGGCGCGGGTGGGGGAGCAGTACTTC. The J gene is TRBJ2-7, the V gene TRBV7-2, with D tentatively TRBD1 (6 bases). V gave up 4 bases and J gave up 7 bases, with 17 bases separating them. The CDR3 spans 14 residues. Germline CDR1 and CDR2: SGHTA and FQGNSA.

This clonotype was seen many times. The V and J genes are TRBV29-1 and TRBJ2-1; D not certain. CDR1 and CDR2 (germline): SQVTM, ANQGSEA. Trimming left V 8 bases short and J 8 bases short, with 16 bases between. The CDR3 totals 12 residues. The CDR3: CSTKGPSDEQFF. The DNA of the CDR3 is TGCAGCACGAAGGGCCCAAGCGATGAGCAGTTCTTC.

This clonotype was picked up many times. V and J are TRBV19 and TRBJ1-3, with D maybe TRBD1 (6 bases). This CDR3 contains 14 residues. V shed 7 bases and J shed 0 bases, with 10 bases lying between them. Germline lookup yields CDR1 LNHDA and CDR2 SQIVND (reference sequence). In DNA, the CDR3 is TGTGCCAGTACCATGACAGGCTCTGGAAACACCATATATTTT. As protein: CASTMTGSGNTIYF.

This clonotype was found many times. V gene TRBV12-3 or TRBV12-4 combines with J gene TRBJ2-1; 7 nucleotides match TRBD2. J lost 0 bases, V lost 5 bases, and 7 bases had no gene match. The CDR3 is made up of 16 amino acids. The CDR3 DNA sequence: TGTGCCAGCAGTCCTAGCGGTCGAAGCTCCTACAATGAGCAGTTCTTC. This encodes CASSPSGRSSYNEQFF.

The chain is built from TRBV24-1 and TRBJ2-3; TRBD1 aligns across 8 bases. This CDR3 has 18 amino acids. Germline loops: CDR1 KGHDR, CDR2 SFDVKD. V lost 0 bases to trimming and J lost 4 bases; unmatched junction nucleotides: 11. The CDR3 reads CATSDLDRGRGDPDTQYF. The CDR3 nucleotides read TGTGCCACCAGTGATTTGGACAGGGGACGAGGAGACCCAGATACGCAGTATTTT.

This clonotype was seen at least ten times. The CDR3 DNA follows: TGCGCCAGCAGTGAGGATTCGGGACTATACAATGAGCAGTTCTTC. Protein sequence: CASSEDSGLYNEQFF. The chain recombines TRBV10-2 with TRBJ2-1, with 7 bases identical to TRBD2. J was trimmed by 4 bases and V by 2 bases; bases with no gene match: 5. The CDR3 is 15 residues long. CDR1 and CDR2 from the germline V gene are WSHSY and SAAADI.